This entry lists 10 T cell receptor beta chains sequenced from one sample in a study of blood T cell repertoires in COVID-19. Assay used: immunoSEQ multiplex PCR; TCRdb lists only in-frame clones, some missing. The sample holds about 97,000 clones, roughly 89% seen once. The source material was peripheral blood. Every receptor here comes from a woman aged 45-65 years with COVID-19, enrolled during active disease.

The chain couples TRBV19 to TRBJ2-7; 12 bases are shared with TRBD2. J was trimmed by 7 bases and V by 6 bases; bases with no gene match: 13. The V gene's germline CDR1 is LNHDA and CDR2 SQIVND (reference sequence). The CDR3 extends over 16 amino acids. The CDR3 DNA reads TGTGCCAGTAGCCCCGAGATTCTAGCGGGGGGGCTTGAGCAGTACTTC. It codes for CASSPEILAGGLEQYF.

The chain couples TRBV10-3 to TRBJ2-5; TRBD2 matches 14 bases. The V gene's germline CDR1 is ENHRY and CDR2 SYGVKD. The CDR3 contains 16 residues. The V segment lost 8 bases and the J segment 1 base; nucleotides outside the gene matches: 6. CDR3 in DNA: TGTGCCATCCGGACTAGCGGGGGGAGCCTCCAAGAGACCCAGTACTTC. It codes for CAIRTSGGSLQETQYF.

This chain connects TRBV3-1 (or the pseudogene TRBV3-2) to TRBJ2-3; D remains unclear. Trimming cost V 0 bases and J 0 bases, with 7 bases left between them. Per the germline V gene, CDR1 is LGHDT and CDR2 is YNNKEL (reference sequence). This CDR3 region has 15 residues. CDR3 in amino acids: CASSQDMGSTDTQYF. The CDR3 coding sequence is TGTGCCAGCAGCCAAGATATGGGCAGCACAGATACGCAGTATTTT.

The chain employs TRBV7-9 and TRBJ1-5, with 8 bases lining up with TRBD1. Germline V gene sequence: CDR1 SEHNR, CDR2 FQNEAQ (reference sequence). CDR3 length equals 15 residues. V was pared by 5 bases and J by 5 bases, with 8 bases of the junction left unmatched. The CDR3 DNA follows: TGTGCCAGCAGCGATCGGACAGGGCGGGATCAGCCCCAGCATTTT. Translating gives CASSDRTGRDQPQHF.

The chain employs TRBV20-1 and TRBJ1-1; D is possibly TRBD1 (5 bases). This CDR3 is 11 amino acids long. Per the germline V gene, CDR1 is DFQATT and CDR2 is SNEGSKA (reference sequence). Trimming removed 5 bases from V and 3 bases from J, with 7 bases in between. CDR3 bases: TGCAGTGCTCGGGGGGACACTGAAGCTTTCTTT. As protein: CSARGDTEAFF.

The chain has TRBV29-1 and TRBJ1-2, with 7 bases lining up with TRBD1. Germline CDR1 is SQVTM and CDR2 is ANQGSEA. The CDR3 is made up of 11 amino acids. J lost 5 bases, V lost 6 bases, and 3 bases had no gene match. The CDR3 sequence is CSVGQPYGYTF. As DNA, the CDR3 is TGCAGCGTGGGACAGCCGTATGGCTACACCTTC.

The V gene is TRBV18, the J gene TRBJ1-1, with 9 bases that match TRBD1. Trimming took 3 bases from V and 5 from J; bases not matched to a gene: 10. The CDR3 sequence is 16 residues long. From germline, CDR1 is KGHSH and CDR2 LQKENI. The DNA for the CDR3 is TGTGCCAGCTCACCGGCTGGGACAGGGTTGAGAACTGAAGCTTTCTTT. Translation: CASSPAGTGLRTEAFF.

In DNA, the CDR3 is TGTGCCAGCAGCCAGGGTACGAGAGGAACCGGGGAGCTGTTTTTT. Protein: CASSQGTRGTGELFF. V and J are TRBV11-1 and TRBJ2-2, with TRBD1 as a possible D gene (5 bases). Germline V gene lookup returns CDR1 SGHAT and CDR2 FQDESV (reference sequence). V gave up 5 bases and J gave up 5 bases, with 15 bases separating them. The CDR3 sequence is 15 residues long. Full variable domain (outside the CDR3, taken from reference TRBV11-1 and TRBJ2-2): EAEVAQSPRYKITEKSQAVAFWCDPISGHATLYWYRQILGQGPELLVQFQDESVVDDSQLPKDRFSAERLKGVDSTLKIQPAELGDSAMYLCASSQGTRGTGELFFGEGSRLTVL.

V and J are TRBV10-3 and TRBJ1-2; TRBD1 matches at 7 bases. This CDR3 comprises 15 residues. Looked up from germline, CDR1 is ENHRY and CDR2 is SYGVKD. V trimming: 2 bases; J trimming: 4 bases; junction bases outside the gene matches: 7. The chain's CDR3 is CAISEEVRGSYGYTF. The CDR3 DNA sequence: TGTGCCATCAGTGAGGAGGTCAGGGGGAGCTATGGCTACACCTTC.

The rearrangement links TRBV27 to TRBJ1-6; D gene uncertain. Germline V gene sequence: CDR1 MNHEY, CDR2 SMNVEV (reference sequence). V was shortened by 2 bases and J by 7 bases, with 3 bases between the two germline ends. The CDR3 consists of 12 residues. CDR3 DNA sequence: TGTGCCAGCAGTTTACTCAATTCACCCCTCCACTTT. This gives the protein CASSLLNSPLHF.